Below, 9 T cell receptor beta chains from the same sample are listed, as sequenced in a study of molecular identifiers for immune sequencing clone quantification (dated by TCRdb to the late 2010s). To prepare the library, PCR was applied. The instrument given in TCRdb is Illumina HiSeq 4000. In-frame beta chains were kept once TCRdb had trimmed the public reads at Q25 with fastp and called clones with MiXCR. Rows are combined by CDR3 protein, so each entry shows the most common genes and DNA. For this sample the table gives some 100,000 distinct CDR3 sequences, of which 15% to 20% were detected only once. Together, the top ten hold roughly 0.8% of the sample. What was sequenced was naive CD8+ T cells from blood, with Jurkat cell RNA spiked in. The label giving this sample's cell subset or site can be read as: FACS-sorted CD8+CD4-CCR7+CD45RA+ naive T cells. Every receptor here comes from a human donor in good health. Some libraries in this study had Jurkat cell RNA spiked in.

The chain is built from TRBV25-1 and TRBJ1-1, with D hard to call. The CDR3 spans 12 residues. Germline CDR1 MGHDK, CDR2 SYGVNS. Trimming removed 7 bases from V and 1 base from J, with 7 bases in between. The CDR3 DNA reads TGTGCCAGCAACGGCGCGAACACTGAAGCTTTCTTT. The encoded protein is CASNGANTEAFF.

To note about this clonotype: A much larger clone sits a single nucleotide away, making a read error possible. This chain joins TRBV7-9 and TRBJ2-7; D gene unclear. Germline V gene lookup returns CDR1 SEHNR and CDR2 FQNEAQ (reference sequence). The CDR3 consists of 16 residues. Deletions cut 1 base from V and 0 bases from J, with 13 bases between. CDR3 in amino acids: CASSLDLGASSYEQYF. CDR3 nucleotide sequence: TGTGCCAGCAGCTTAGATTTAGGAGCCAGCTCCTACGAGCAGTACTTC.

This clonotype came up many times. The J gene is TRBJ1-1, the V gene TRBV4-3, with D uncertain. V lost 3 bases and J 4 bases, leaving 6 bases between the germline ends. This CDR3 is built from 12 residues. Germline V lookup: CDR1 LGHNA, CDR2 YSLEER. The CDR3 region is CASSHWGTEAFF. CDR3 DNA sequence: TGCGCCAGCAGCCATTGGGGCACTGAAGCTTTCTTT.

The chain joins TRBV5-4 to TRBJ2-7; D may be TRBD2 (7 bases). In germline, CDR1 is SGHNT, CDR2 YYREEE (reference sequence). The CDR3 has 15 amino acids. Trimming took off 1 base at V and 4 bases at J, with 15 bases between the two ends. CDR3 sequence reads: CASSLLPGGQYEQYF. CDR3 coding DNA: TGTGCCAGCAGCTTGCTCCCGGGGGGACAATACGAGCAGTACTTC.

In this sample, this clonotype turned up many times. This sequence joins TRBV7-8 and TRBJ2-3, with 9 bases aligning to TRBD1. In germline, CDR1 is SGHVS, CDR2 FQNEAQ. The CDR3 sequence is 15 residues long. J lost 3 bases, V lost 2 bases, and 3 bases had no gene match. CDR3 region: CASSLLDRGTDTQYF. The CDR3 DNA follows: TGTGCCAGCAGCTTATTGGACAGGGGTACAGATACGCAGTATTTT.

The chain is built from TRBV30 and TRBJ2-7, with TRBD2 matching over 10 bases. Germline trimming cut 2 bases from V and 6 bases from J; bases unmatched to any gene: 10. CDR3 length: 15 residues. Germline CDR1 GTSNPN, CDR2 SVGIG (reference sequence). The CDR3 DNA is TGTGCCTGGAGTTTGAGTACTAGCGGGACCGTCGAGCAGTACTTC. It is translated as CAWSLSTSGTVEQYF.

This clonotype occurred many times. The J gene is TRBJ2-1, the V gene TRBV19; D gene uncertain. Germline values: CDR1 LNHDA, CDR2 SQIVND (reference sequence). Deletions cut 1 base from V and 4 bases from J, with 11 bases between. The CDR3 runs to 15 residues. CDR3 coding DNA: TGTGCCAGTAGTATAGCCGCTAGTACATACAATGAGCAGTTCTTC. Protein: CASSIAASTYNEQFF.

This clonotype showed up many times. The chain couples TRBV29-1 to TRBJ2-1; 7 bases align to TRBD1. With 2 bases clipped from V and 6 bases from J, the junction kept 1 base outside the gene matches. In germline, CDR1 is SQVTM, CDR2 ANQGSEA. This CDR3 contains 12 residues. In DNA, the CDR3 is TGCAGCGTTGAACAGGGGGTCAATGAGCAGTTCTTC. Encoded protein: CSVEQGVNEQFF.

Many counts were recorded for this clonotype. The chain uses TRBV6-5 and TRBJ2-1; 11 nucleotides align to TRBD2. The germline V gene encodes CDR1 MNHEY and CDR2 SVGAGI. Trimming cost V 5 bases and J 7 bases; bases outside gene matches: 7. The CDR3 is made up of 15 amino acids. CDR3 amino acids: CASSPLAGGGNEQFF. CDR3 sequence (DNA): TGTGCCAGCAGTCCCCTAGCGGGGGGCGGTAATGAGCAGTTCTTC.